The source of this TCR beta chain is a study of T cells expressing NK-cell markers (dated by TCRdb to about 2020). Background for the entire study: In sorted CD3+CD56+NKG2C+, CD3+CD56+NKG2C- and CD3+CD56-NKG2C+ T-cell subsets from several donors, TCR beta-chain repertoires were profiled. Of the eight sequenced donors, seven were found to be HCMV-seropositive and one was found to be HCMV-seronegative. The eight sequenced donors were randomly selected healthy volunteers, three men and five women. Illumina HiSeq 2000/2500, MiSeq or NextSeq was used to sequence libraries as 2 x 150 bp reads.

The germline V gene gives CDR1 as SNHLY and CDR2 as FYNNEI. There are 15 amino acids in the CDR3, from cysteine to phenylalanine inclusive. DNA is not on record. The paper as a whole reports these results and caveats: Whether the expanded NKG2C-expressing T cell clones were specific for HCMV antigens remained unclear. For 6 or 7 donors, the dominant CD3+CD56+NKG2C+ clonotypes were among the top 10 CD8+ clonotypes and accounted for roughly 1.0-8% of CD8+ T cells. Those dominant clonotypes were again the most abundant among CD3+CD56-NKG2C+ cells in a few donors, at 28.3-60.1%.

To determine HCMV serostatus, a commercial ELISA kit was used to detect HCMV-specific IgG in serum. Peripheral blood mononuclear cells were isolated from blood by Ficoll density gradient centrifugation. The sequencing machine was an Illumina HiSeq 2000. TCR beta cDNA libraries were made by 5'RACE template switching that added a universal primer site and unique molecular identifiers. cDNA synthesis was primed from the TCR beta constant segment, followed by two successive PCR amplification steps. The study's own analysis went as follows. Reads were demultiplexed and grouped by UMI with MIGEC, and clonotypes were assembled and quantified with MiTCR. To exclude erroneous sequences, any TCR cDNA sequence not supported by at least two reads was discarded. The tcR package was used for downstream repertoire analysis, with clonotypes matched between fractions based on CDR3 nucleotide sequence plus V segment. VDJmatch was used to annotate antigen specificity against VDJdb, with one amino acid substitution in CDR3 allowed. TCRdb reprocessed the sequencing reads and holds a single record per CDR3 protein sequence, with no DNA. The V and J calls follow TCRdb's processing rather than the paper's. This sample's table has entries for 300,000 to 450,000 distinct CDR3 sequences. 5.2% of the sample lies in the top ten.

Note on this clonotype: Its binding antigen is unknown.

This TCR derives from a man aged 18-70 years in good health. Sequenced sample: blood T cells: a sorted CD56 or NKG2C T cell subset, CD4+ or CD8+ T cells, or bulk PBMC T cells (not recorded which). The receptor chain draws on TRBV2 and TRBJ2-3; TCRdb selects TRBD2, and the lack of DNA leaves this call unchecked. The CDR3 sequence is CASRRTSGTTDTQYF.